The entry below gives a single TCR beta chain sequence along with its context. The sample comes from a study of control samples from healthy donors and cancer patients. Clones were read by immunoSEQ multiplex PCR, and TCRdb kept only the in-frame ones, dropping some. Of about 220,000 clones in the sample, roughly 94% are singletons; the top ten hold roughly 1.6%. The TCR sequence derives from a middle-aged man in good health. Sequencing used blood.

This CDR3 is CASREDNNEQFF. The CDR3 DNA reads as TGTGCCAGCAGGGAAGACAACAATGAGCAGTTCTTC. V gene TRBV5-4 combines with J gene TRBJ2-1; D uncertain. Trimming took 5 bases from V and 5 from J, leaving 8 bases between them. This CDR3 contains 12 residues. The germline gives CDR1 SGHNT, CDR2 YYREEE (reference sequence). The complete variable domain, with remaining parts taken from reference TRBV5-4 and TRBJ2-1, reads ETGVTQSPTHLIKTRGQQVTLRCSSQSGHNTVSWYQQALGQGPQFIFQYYREEENGRGNFPPRFSGLQFPNYSSELNVNALELDDSALYLCASREDNNEQFFGPGTRLTVL.